This TCR beta chain was recorded in a study of CD8+ T cells in alopecia areata. Overall study findings and caveats: Lesional scalp exceeded normal scalp in clonality, especially in alopecia totalis/universalis.

RNA was extracted and reverse transcribed into cDNA as the sequencing template. The protocol was immunoSEQ multiplex PCR, while the TCRdb copy is restricted to in-frame clones and leaves out a portion. The sample contains tens of thousands of clones, roughly 53% of which appear only once. Note on this clone: As yet, its antigen is unknown.

Sampling of alopecia areata patients yielded lesional scalp punch biopsies as well as peripheral blood. Using a FACSAria, the CD4+ and CD8+ T cells were sorted from the PBMCs. The CDR3 totals 14 residues. V lost 4 bases, J lost 5 bases, and 15 bases lay in between. The germline V gene encodes CDR1 SGDLS and CDR2 YYNGEE. This receptor was obtained from a human donor with alopecia areata. The sample was NKG2D-high CD8+ T cells sorted from blood. The genes are TRBV9 and TRBJ2-5, with a possible D match to TRBD2 (5 bases). The CDR3 region is CASSSEWERETQYF. The DNA of the CDR3 is TGTGCCAGCAGCTCCGAGTGGGAGAGGGAGACCCAGTACTTC.